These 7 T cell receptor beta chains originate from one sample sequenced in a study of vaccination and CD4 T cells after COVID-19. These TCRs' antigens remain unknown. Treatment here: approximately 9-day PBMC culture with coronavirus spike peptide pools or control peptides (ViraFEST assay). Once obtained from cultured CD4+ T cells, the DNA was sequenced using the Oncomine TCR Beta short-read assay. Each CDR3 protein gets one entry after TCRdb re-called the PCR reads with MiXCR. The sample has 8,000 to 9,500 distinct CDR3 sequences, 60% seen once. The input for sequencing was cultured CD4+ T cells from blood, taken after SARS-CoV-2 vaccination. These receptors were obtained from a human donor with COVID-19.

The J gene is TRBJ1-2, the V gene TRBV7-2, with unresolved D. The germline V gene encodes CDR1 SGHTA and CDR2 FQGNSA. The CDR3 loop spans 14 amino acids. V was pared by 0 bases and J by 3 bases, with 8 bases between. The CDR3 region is CASSLAQEHYGYTF. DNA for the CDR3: TGTGCCAGCAGCTTAGCGCAGGAGCACTATGGCTACACCTTC.

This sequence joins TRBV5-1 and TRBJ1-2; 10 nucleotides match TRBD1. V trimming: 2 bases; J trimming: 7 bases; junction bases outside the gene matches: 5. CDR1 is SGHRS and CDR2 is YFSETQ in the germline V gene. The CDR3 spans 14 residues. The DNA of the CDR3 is TGCGCCAGCAGCTTACCCGGGACAGGGGTTGGCTACACCTTC. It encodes CASSLPGTGVGYTF.

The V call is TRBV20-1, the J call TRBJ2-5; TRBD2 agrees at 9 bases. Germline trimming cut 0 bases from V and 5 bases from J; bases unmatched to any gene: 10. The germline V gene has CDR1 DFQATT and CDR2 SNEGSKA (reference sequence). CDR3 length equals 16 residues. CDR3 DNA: TGCAGTGCTAGAGACAGCGCGGGGGGGCGTTGGGAGACCCAGTACTTC. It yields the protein CSARDSAGGRWETQYF.

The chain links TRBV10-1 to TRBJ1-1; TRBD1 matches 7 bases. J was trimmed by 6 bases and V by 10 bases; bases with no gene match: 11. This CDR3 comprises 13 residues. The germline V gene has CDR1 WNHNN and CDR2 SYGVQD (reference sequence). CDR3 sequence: CANPTGRVPEAFF. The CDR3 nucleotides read TGCGCCAACCCGACAGGGAGGGTGCCTGAAGCTTTCTTT.

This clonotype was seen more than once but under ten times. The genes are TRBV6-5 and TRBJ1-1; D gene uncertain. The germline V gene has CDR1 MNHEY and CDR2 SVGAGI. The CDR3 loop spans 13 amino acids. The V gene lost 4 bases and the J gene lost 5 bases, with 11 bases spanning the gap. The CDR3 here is CASSFQTGTEAFF. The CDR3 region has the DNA TGTGCCAGCAGTTTCCAAACGGGGACTGAAGCTTTCTTT.

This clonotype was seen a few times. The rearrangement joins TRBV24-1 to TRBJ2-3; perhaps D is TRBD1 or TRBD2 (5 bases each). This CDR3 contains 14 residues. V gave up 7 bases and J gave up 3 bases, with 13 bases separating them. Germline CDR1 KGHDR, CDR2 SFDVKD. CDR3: CATRLGELTDTQYF. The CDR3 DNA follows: TGTGCCACCAGACTAGGGGAATTGACAGATACGCAGTATTTT.

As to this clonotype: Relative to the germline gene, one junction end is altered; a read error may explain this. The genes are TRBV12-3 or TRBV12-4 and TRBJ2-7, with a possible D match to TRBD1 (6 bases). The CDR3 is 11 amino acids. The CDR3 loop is CASSTLGHQDF. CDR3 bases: TGTGCCAGCAGTACGTTGGGACATCAAGACTTC.